What follows are 27 T cell receptor beta chains derived from one specimen sequenced in a study of long-term antiretroviral therapy in people with HIV. The libraries were made with immunoSEQ v3.0 at survey level. Measured with immunoSEQ multiplex PCR; TCRdb has only the in-frame clones, and not every one. The data hold tens of thousands of clones, with around 82% observed a single time. Sequences were derived from unsorted PBMCs, sampled 3 years after starting antiretroviral therapy. Receptor source: a man aged 35-49 years with HIV.

This clone is a singleton in its sample. The chain combines TRBV9 with TRBJ1-2; 11 bases are a match to TRBD1. Per germline, CDR1 SGDLS and CDR2 YYNGEE. After removal of 4 bases from V and 7 bases from J, the junction contained 12 bases not matched to a gene. The CDR3 is 16 residues long. Written as DNA, the CDR3 is TGTGCCAGCAGCCTGAAGGACAGGGGGCGTTCGGGTGGCTACACCTTC. As protein: CASSLKDRGRSGGYTF. Using reference TRBV9 and TRBJ1-2 for the parts outside the CDR3, the full variable domain is DSGVTQTPKHLITATGQRVTLRCSPRSGDLSVYWYQQSLDQGLQFLIQYYNGEERAKGNILERFSAQQFPDLHSELNLSSLELGDSALYFCASSLKDRGRSGGYTFGSGTRLTVV.

The chain uses TRBV27 and TRBJ2-7, with D perhaps TRBD1 or TRBD2 (5 bases each). CDR3 size: 14 residues. Germline V gene data show CDR1 as MNHEY and CDR2 as SMNVEV (reference sequence). V was trimmed by 0 bases and J by 6 bases, leaving 12 bases between them. The CDR3 spells CASSLSGTASEQYF. The CDR3 DNA reads as TGTGCCAGCAGTTTATCTGGGACGGCCTCCGAGCAGTACTTC.

This chain joins TRBV19 and TRBJ2-6, with unresolved D. From germline, CDR1 is LNHDA and CDR2 SQIVND (reference sequence). The CDR3 loop spans 15 amino acids. V dropped 7 bases and J dropped 0 bases, with 10 bases sitting between them. The DNA for the CDR3 is TGTGCCAGTACACACCAAGTCTCTGGGGCCAACGTCCTGACTTTC. Translated, it gives CASTHQVSGANVLTF.

The sample holds one count of this clone. The CDR3 coding sequence is TGTGCCTGGAGTGTAGTAGTGGAACAGCGACATGGCTACACCTTC. Protein sequence: CAWSVVVEQRHGYTF. J is TRBJ1-2 and V is TRBV30; D unresolved. V dropped 0 bases and J dropped 6 bases, with 17 bases sitting between them. Germline loops: CDR1 GTSNPN, CDR2 SVGIG (reference sequence). The CDR3 totals 15 residues.

The chain uses TRBV7-9 and TRBJ2-2; 7 bases match TRBD1. CDR3 length: 17 residues. Per the germline V gene, CDR1 is SEHNR and CDR2 is FQNEAQ (reference sequence). After removal of 5 bases from V and 3 bases from J, the junction contained 12 bases not matched to a gene. The CDR3 protein is CASSARQGTGDTGELFF. The CDR3 nucleotides read TGTGCCAGCAGCGCCCGACAGGGAACCGGGGACACCGGGGAGCTGTTTTTT.

The genes are TRBV10-3 and TRBJ1-2; no clear D gene. Trimming took 0 bases from V and 2 from J, leaving 10 bases between them. Germline V gene lookup returns CDR1 ENHRY and CDR2 SYGVKD. CDR3 length: 15 residues. CDR3 in amino acids: CAISESIRPNYGYTF. The CDR3 DNA reads as TGTGCCATCAGTGAGTCTATAAGACCAAACTATGGCTACACCTTC.

The chain joins TRBV4-1 to TRBJ1-1; D is unclear. The CDR3 spans 15 residues. The V and J ends lost 1 base and 0 bases respectively, with 9 bases between them. Per the germline V gene, CDR1 is MGHRA and CDR2 is YSYEKL. CDR3 DNA: TGCGCCAGCAGCCAAGGAACCGGGCTGAACACTGAAGCTTTCTTT. It yields the protein CASSQGTGLNTEAFF.

This clone has just one count. The J gene is TRBJ2-3, the V gene TRBV2; a possible D gene is TRBD2 (5 bases). CDR1 is SNHLY and CDR2 is FYNNEI in the germline V gene. V shed 7 bases and J shed 0 bases, with 14 bases lying between them. The CDR3 spans 15 residues. The CDR3 nucleotides are TGTGCCAGCATCGGGAAGCGAACTAGCACAGATACGCAGTATTTT. As protein: CASIGKRTSTDTQYF. Supplemented by reference TRBV2 and TRBJ2-3, the full variable domain reads EPEVTQTPSHQVTQMGQEVILRCVPISNHLYFYWYRQILGQKVEFLVSFYNNEISEKSEIFDDQFSVERPDGSNFTLKIRSTKLEDSAMYFCASIGKRTSTDTQYFGPGTRLTVL.

This chain joins TRBV6-1 and TRBJ1-2; the match to TRBD1 covers 7 bases. The CDR3 is made up of 14 amino acids. CDR1 is MNHNS and CDR2 is SASEGT in the germline V gene. Trimming at V came to 3 bases and at J to 7 bases, leaving 8 bases not matched to a gene. DNA of the CDR3: TGTGCCAGCAGTGACCGGACAGGAATCCGTGGCTACACCTTC. Translation: CASSDRTGIRGYTF.

The CDR3 region is CASSYTAYSNQPQHF. CDR3 nucleotide sequence: TGTGCCAGCAGCTACACAGCTTATAGCAATCAGCCCCAGCATTTT. The V gene is TRBV6-5, the J gene TRBJ1-5; unclear D gene. This CDR3 has 15 amino acids. Germline CDR1 and CDR2: MNHEY and SVGAGI. V lost 6 bases and J 0 bases, leaving 12 bases between the germline ends.

V gene TRBV29-1 combines with J gene TRBJ1-2; TRBD1 matches 9 bases. CDR3 length: 13 amino acids. The V gene end was trimmed by 7 bases and the J gene end by 4 bases; junction bases not matched to a gene: 7. The germline gives CDR1 SQVTM, CDR2 ANQGSEA. CDR3 sequence reads: CSGWTGEGYGYTF. Written as DNA, the CDR3 is TGCAGCGGCTGGACAGGGGAGGGCTATGGCTACACCTTC.

The chain employs TRBV14 and TRBJ1-4; the D is unclear. CDR1 SGHDN and CDR2 FVKESK come from the germline V gene. V gave up 2 bases and J gave up 2 bases, with 9 bases separating them. The CDR3 spans 15 residues. CDR3 sequence: CASSQYRSTNEKLFF. DNA of the CDR3: TGTGCCAGCAGCCAATATCGTAGTACTAATGAAAAACTGTTTTTT. Variable domain in full (rest from reference TRBV14 and TRBJ1-4): EAGVTQFPSHSVIEKGQTVTLRCDPISGHDNLYWYRRVMGKEIKFLLHFVKESKQDESGMPNNRFLAERTGGTYSTLKVQPAELEDSGVYFCASSQYRSTNEKLFFGSGTQLSVL.

The genes are TRBV6-6 and TRBJ1-5; a possible D gene is TRBD1 (5 bases). The V gene lost 6 bases and the J gene lost 0 bases, with 15 bases spanning the gap. The CDR3 extends over 16 amino acids. Germline V gene data show CDR1 as MNHNY and CDR2 as SVGAGI (reference sequence). The CDR3 bases are TGTGCCAGCAGACTCGGGACCTCCGATAGCAATCAGCCCCAGCATTTT. This sequence encodes CASRLGTSDSNQPQHF.

In DNA, the CDR3 is TGTGCCAGCAGCCCGGGACTGGGCTACACCTTC. Translated: CASSPGLGYTF. V is TRBV7-9 and J is TRBJ1-2; D possibly corresponds to TRBD1 (5 bases). This CDR3 region has 11 residues. V was clipped by 5 bases and J by 8 bases, with 9 bases between them. The germline CDR1 and CDR2 sequences are SEHNR and FQNEAQ (reference sequence).

This chain uses TRBV9 with TRBJ2-3; weak D call: TRBD2 (7 bases). Between the trimmed V and J ends, which lost 1 base and 6 bases, there was a span of 21 bases. The V gene's germline CDR1 is SGDLS and CDR2 YYNGEE. This CDR3 comprises 17 residues. DNA of the CDR3: TGTGCCAGCAGCGTATATACGGGGGGCGCTGGTTGGGATACGCAGTATTTT. It encodes CASSVYTGGAGWDTQYF. The full variable domain, with the rest looked up from reference TRBV9 and TRBJ2-3, is DSGVTQTPKHLITATGQRVTLRCSPRSGDLSVYWYQQSLDQGLQFLIQYYNGEERAKGNILERFSAQQFPDLHSELNLSSLELGDSALYFCASSVYTGGAGWDTQYFGPGTRLTVL.

The chain is built from TRBV6-1 and TRBJ1-4; no clear D gene. Looked up from germline, CDR1 is MNHNS and CDR2 is SASEGT. The CDR3 sequence is 13 residues long. V dropped 6 bases and J dropped 6 bases, with 11 bases sitting between them. The CDR3: CASRTRRDEKLFF. CDR3 in DNA: TGTGCCAGCAGGACGCGACGGGATGAAAAACTGTTTTTT.

The rearrangement links TRBV7-9 to TRBJ2-4; possibly TRBD1 for D (5 bases). This CDR3 contains 16 residues. Germline CDR1 and CDR2: SEHNR and FQNEAQ (reference sequence). V was trimmed by 5 bases and J by 5 bases, leaving 19 bases between them. CDR3 region: CASSPSVGQGENIQYF. Here the CDR3 DNA reads TGTGCCAGCAGCCCATCCGTGGGGCAAGGCGAAAACATTCAGTACTTC. The full variable domain, in which reference TRBV7-9 and TRBJ2-4 provide the parts outside the CDR3, is DTGVSQNPRHKITKRGQNVTFRCDPISEHNRLYWYRQTLGQGPEFLTYFQNEAQLEKSRLLSDRFSAERPKGSFSTLEIQRTEQGDSAMYLCASSPSVGQGENIQYFGAGTRLSVL.

This clone was seen only a few times. The CDR3 loop reads CASSLAGQTSVYGYTF. Written as DNA, the CDR3 is TGCGCCAGCAGCTTGGCAGGACAGACAAGCGTCTATGGCTACACCTTC. This chain joins TRBV5-1 and TRBJ1-2; perhaps TRBD1 as D (6 bases). The germline CDR1 and CDR2 sequences are SGHRS and YFSETQ. The CDR3 has 16 amino acids. Trimming shortened V by 0 bases and J by 4 bases, and 16 bases separated the two germline ends. The full variable domain, with the rest looked up from reference TRBV5-1 and TRBJ1-2, is KAGVTQTPRYLIKTRGQQVTLSCSPISGHRSVSWYQQTPGQGLQFLFEYFSETQRNKGNFPGRFSGRQFSNSRSEMNVSTLELGDSALYLCASSLAGQTSVYGYTFGSGTRLTVV.

This chain joins TRBV10-3 and TRBJ1-5; D is unresolved. Germline V lookup: CDR1 ENHRY, CDR2 SYGVKD. The ends were cut back, 3 bases at V and 0 bases at J, with 3 bases in the middle. This CDR3 is built from 13 residues. The CDR3 loop is CAISDSSNQPQHF. DNA for the CDR3: TGTGCCATCAGTGATAGTAGCAATCAGCCCCAGCATTTT.

CDR3 coding DNA: TGTGCCAGCAGTGAGGGACCGGGACAGGGTAACTACTACGAGCAGTACTTC. This sequence encodes CASSEGPGQGNYYEQYF. The chain joins TRBV6-1 to TRBJ2-7; 9 nucleotides match TRBD1. The V and J ends lost 3 bases and 3 bases, in that order; junction bases with no gene match: 12. Germline V gene sequence: CDR1 MNHNS, CDR2 SASEGT. The CDR3 covers 17 residues.

This clone rates as medium-sized. V gene TRBV27 combines with J gene TRBJ1-6; 7 nucleotides match TRBD1. The CDR3 has 13 amino acids. V was pared by 10 bases and J by 9 bases, with 9 bases of the junction left unmatched. Germline V gene data show CDR1 as MNHEY and CDR2 as SMNVEV (reference sequence). DNA of the CDR3: TGTGCCACTCTGGACAGGAGAGGTTCACCCCTCCACTTT. As protein: CATLDRRGSPLHF.

V is TRBV5-8 and J is TRBJ2-3; 10 bases line up with TRBD2. CDR3 length: 14 amino acids. Germline lookup yields CDR1 SGHTS and CDR2 YDEGEE. V lost 5 bases and J lost 3; bases outside the gene matches: 3. Written as DNA, the CDR3 is TGTGCCAGCAGTGGGACTAGCGCTACAGATACGCAGTATTTT. Its protein is CASSGTSATDTQYF.

The chain carries TRBV25-1 and TRBJ2-1, with D tentatively TRBD1 or TRBD2 (5 bases each). V shed 4 bases and J shed 2 bases, with 15 bases lying between them. The germline V gene encodes CDR1 MGHDK and CDR2 SYGVNS. The CDR3 is 16 residues long. CDR3: CASSATSGPAYNEQFF. The CDR3 DNA reads TGTGCCAGCAGTGCCACTTCGGGACCAGCCTACAATGAGCAGTTCTTC.

V and J are TRBV27 and TRBJ1-4; tentative D call: TRBD1 (5 bases). With 3 bases removed from V and 5 bases from J, the gap between germline ends came to 10 bases. Per the germline V gene, CDR1 is MNHEY and CDR2 is SMNVEV (reference sequence). The CDR3 spans 14 residues. The CDR3 sequence: CASSFNDRNEKLFF. The CDR3 DNA sequence: TGTGCCAGCAGTTTCAACGACAGAAATGAAAAACTGTTTTTT. Using reference TRBV27 and TRBJ1-4 for the parts outside the CDR3, the full variable domain is EAQVTQNPRYLITVTGKKLTVTCSQNMNHEYMSWYRQDPGLGLRQIYYSMNVEVTDKGDVPEGYKVSRKEKRNFPLILESPSPNQTSLYFCASSFNDRNEKLFFGSGTQLSVL.

The chain carries TRBV7-9 and TRBJ2-3, with D uncertain. Germline V gives CDR1 SEHNR, CDR2 FQNEAQ (reference sequence). The CDR3 is 12 residues long. Trimming stripped 5 bases from V and 3 bases from J, with 6 bases between. DNA of the CDR3: TGTGCCAGCAGCCAGAGGACAGATACGCAGTATTTT. Protein sequence: CASSQRTDTQYF.

This clone was detected a few times. The V call is TRBV10-2, the J call TRBJ2-7, with D uncertain. Germline loops: CDR1 WSHSY, CDR2 SAAADI. The CDR3 contains 14 residues. The V end was cut by 5 bases, the J end by 5 bases, with 16 bases between. The CDR3 here is CASSLGSGSNEQYF. The DNA of the CDR3 is TGCGCCAGCAGTCTAGGGTCCGGGTCTAACGAGCAGTACTTC.

This rearrangement joins TRBV18 to TRBJ2-7; 11 nucleotides line up with TRBD2. Germline CDR1 reads KGHSH; CDR2 reads LQKENI. This CDR3 region has 17 residues. The J segment lost 2 bases and the V segment lost 3 bases, leaving 9 bases of the junction unmatched. The CDR3 coding sequence is TGTGCCAGCTCACCCCTACCTCTAGCGGGGGGCCCCTACGAGCAGTACTTC. Encoded protein: CASSPLPLAGGPYEQYF.